These 23 T cell receptor beta chains were all obtained from the same sample, sequenced in a study of T cells expressing NK-cell markers. No DNA is given; TCRdb re-called the 5' RACE reads and lists each CDR3 protein once. Its listing shows 400,000 to 450,000 distinct CDR3 sequences. The specimen was blood T cells: a sorted CD56 or NKG2C T cell subset, CD4+ or CD8+ T cells, or bulk PBMC T cells (not recorded which). These receptors were collected from a woman between 18 and 75 years old in good health.

The rearrangement links TRBV5-4 to TRBJ2-6; the D gene TCRdb calls, TRBD1, cannot be checked with no DNA. Germline CDR1 and CDR2: SGHNT and YYREEE (reference sequence). The CDR3 extends over 16 amino acids. The CDR3 region is CASSPGSPAGANVLTF.

This chain connects TRBV18 to TRBJ1-4. Germline V lookup: CDR1 KGHSH, CDR2 LQKENI. This CDR3 region has 13 residues. CDR3 sequence: CASSPGYSEKLFF.

The chain has TRBV7-2 and TRBJ2-1; TCRdb's assignment of TRBD2 cannot be checked, as there is no DNA. This CDR3 region has 15 residues. Germline V gives CDR1 SGHTA, CDR2 FQGNSA. CDR3 loop: CASSSSAGGYNEQFF.

The V gene is TRBV4-2, the J gene TRBJ2-7; TCRdb selects TRBD2, and the lack of DNA leaves this call unchecked. CDR1 and CDR2 (germline): LGHNA, YNFKEQ. The CDR3 runs to 17 residues. The CDR3: CASSRGLAGVISYEQYF.

The V gene is TRBV27, the J gene TRBJ2-7. The CDR3 runs to 14 residues. Germline V gene sequence: CDR1 MNHEY, CDR2 SMNVEV (reference sequence). The CDR3 loop reads CASSLSRFYYEQYF.

The J gene is TRBJ1-4, the V gene TRBV7-8. The germline CDR1 and CDR2 sequences are SGHVS and FQNEAQ. The CDR3 extends over 16 amino acids. The CDR3 loop is CASSRREGEGFGKLFF.

The V call is TRBV18, the J call TRBJ2-3; TCRdb's assignment of TRBD1 cannot be checked, as there is no DNA. The CDR3 is made up of 13 amino acids. Germline V lookup: CDR1 KGHSH, CDR2 LQKENI. The CDR3 sequence: CASSPTGTDTQYF.

This chain joins TRBV30 and TRBJ1-4; TCRdb calls TRBD1, which cannot be checked without DNA. CDR3 length equals 14 residues. CDR1 GTSNPN and CDR2 SVGIG come from the germline V gene (reference sequence). The CDR3 loop is CAWTPAATNEKLFF.

The chain uses TRBV29-1 and TRBJ2-1; no DNA is available, so the TRBD2 call from TCRdb remains unchecked. Germline V lookup: CDR1 SQVTM, CDR2 ANQGSEA. The CDR3 has 15 residues. The CDR3 spells CSVWFGLAVANEQFF.

The chain has TRBV7-2 and TRBJ2-3; TCRdb's D gene call, TRBD2, goes unchecked for lack of DNA. Germline V gene lookup returns CDR1 SGHTA and CDR2 FQGNSA. The CDR3 loop spans 14 amino acids. The CDR3 protein is CASTIDWGADTQYF.

The genes are TRBV19 and TRBJ1-3. Germline values: CDR1 LNHDA, CDR2 SQIVND (reference sequence). This CDR3 has 13 residues. The CDR3: CASSPDGGNTIYF.

The J gene is TRBJ2-7, the V gene TRBV20-1; the D call of TRBD1 rests on TCRdb alone, since no DNA is present to check it. The germline gives CDR1 DFQATT, CDR2 SNEGSKA (reference sequence). CDR3 length: 12 amino acids. CDR3 amino acids: CSAPGPRYEQYF.

The chain's CDR3 is CASSYSPLSSYNEQFF. The gene calls are TRBV6-5 and TRBJ2-1; TCRdb picks TRBD1, but there is no DNA to check that call. Germline CDR1 and CDR2: MNHEY and SVGAGI. This CDR3 contains 16 residues.

The chain links TRBV20-1 to TRBJ1-5; TCRdb reports TRBD1, a call that lacks DNA to check it against. CDR3 size: 15 residues. CDR1 and CDR2 (germline): DFQATT, SNEGSKA (reference sequence). The CDR3 sequence is CSARVPGPGPQPQHF.

The rearrangement uses TRBV7-2 and TRBJ2-1; TCRdb's D call of TRBD1 is untestable without DNA. The CDR3 covers 13 residues. The germline gives CDR1 SGHTA, CDR2 FQGNSA. Here the CDR3 reads CASSSRQGDEQFF.

The V call is TRBV12-3 or TRBV12-4, the J call TRBJ2-1. The length of the CDR3 is 12 residues. CDR3 sequence: CASSLMRNEQFF.

The V call is TRBV29-1, the J call TRBJ2-5; the D call of TRBD1 rests on TCRdb alone, since no DNA is present to check it. CDR1 SQVTM and CDR2 ANQGSEA come from the germline V gene. The CDR3 is 14 residues long. The CDR3 protein is CSVDGVTGPETQYF.

The chain employs TRBV19 and TRBJ1-1; TCRdb indicates TRBD1, and absent DNA this call remains unverified. The CDR3 is made up of 15 amino acids. Germline loops: CDR1 LNHDA, CDR2 SQIVND (reference sequence). Here the CDR3 reads CASSTKTGANTEAFF.

J is TRBJ2-1 and V is TRBV19; TCRdb gives TRBD1 as the D gene, but with no DNA this cannot be confirmed. This CDR3 spans 15 amino acids. The germline CDR1 and CDR2 sequences are LNHDA and SQIVND (reference sequence). The CDR3 spells CASSIQDRGWSEQFF.

V is TRBV29-1 and J is TRBJ2-7; TCRdb outputs TRBD2, but without DNA this stays unchecked. Germline values: CDR1 SQVTM, CDR2 ANQGSEA. The CDR3 sequence is 13 residues long. The CDR3 region is CSVELAVSYEQYF.

The rearrangement joins TRBV6-2 or TRBV6-3 to TRBJ2-5; lacking DNA, the TRBD1 call made by TCRdb goes unchecked. The length of the CDR3 is 15 residues. Germline assignment: CDR1 MNHEY and CDR2 SVGEGT. The CDR3 loop reads CASSYSDSDQETQYF.

The V and J genes are TRBV6-2 or TRBV6-3 and TRBJ2-1; TCRdb calls TRBD1, which cannot be checked without DNA. This CDR3 contains 11 residues. Germline V gene data show CDR1 as MNHEY and CDR2 as SVGEGT. CDR3 amino acids: CASTPGTGQFF.

The CDR3 region is CASSLFTAGTQYF. V usage is TRBV7-9 and J usage is TRBJ2-5; TCRdb's assignment of TRBD2 cannot be checked, as there is no DNA. The CDR3 covers 13 residues. CDR1 and CDR2 (germline): SEHNR, FQNEAQ (reference sequence).